These T cell receptor beta chains were read from a single sample in a study of cytomegalovirus exposure and HLA in healthy donors. Produced via immunoSEQ multiplex PCR; TCRdb's table is partial and in-frame only. Here the sample spans 85,000 to 100,000 clones, 85% to 90% being singletons. The sequenced material came from PBMCs. The receptors were sampled from a man aged 18 to 29 in good health and CMV-seronegative. Each CDR3 is given with its conserved first and last residue. The order of the fields is J gene, D gene, V gene, clone size, CDR3 DNA, CDR3 protein. A D gene is named only where the DNA matches it firmly. Not all rows give a size; the values are once, few, many and, for expanded clones, a class.

>TRBJ2-7|TRBD1|TRBV9|.
TGTGCCAGCAGCGTAGGGGGGACAGGGGGTAACGAGCAGTACTTC
CASSVGGTGGNEQYF
>TRBJ2-1|TRBD2|TRBV18|.
TGTGCCAGCTCACCTGAGGCGGGAGGGTCCTACAATGAGCAGTTCTTC
CASSPEAGGSYNEQFF
>TRBJ2-7|.|TRBV28|.
TGTGCCAGCATCGGGGGTTCACGTTTCCTCTACGAGCAGTACTTC
CASIGGSRFLYEQYF
>TRBJ2-7|.|TRBV5-4|.
TGTGCCAGCAGCCCGGACAAAGTAAGCTCCTACGAGCAGTACTTC
CASSPDKVSSYEQYF
>TRBJ2-5|TRBD1|TRBV6-4|.
TGTGCCAGCAGTGGCTCAGGGACAGGGGGCTTCCCAGGACAAGAGACCCAGTACTTC
CASSGSGTGGFPGQETQYF
>TRBJ1-1|TRBD1|TRBV6-5|few
TGTGCCAGCAGTCGACAGGGAAAGAGTGAAGCTTTCTTT
CASSRQGKSEAFF
>TRBJ2-7|TRBD1|TRBV4-3|once
TGCGCCAGCAGCCAACAACGGACAGGGAGCTACGAGCAGTACTTC
CASSQQRTGSYEQYF
>TRBJ2-1|TRBD2|TRBV6-4|few
TGTGCCAGCAGTCCTAGCGGGGAAGCCTACAATGAGCAGTTCTTC
CASSPSGEAYNEQFF
>TRBJ2-1|.|TRBV9|.
TGTGCCAGCAGCGTAGGAGGACATACCTACAATGAGCAGTTCTTC
CASSVGGHTYNEQFF
>TRBJ2-1|TRBD1|TRBV15|once
TGTGCCACCAGCAGATCAGCCGGGACAGGGCCCTACAATGAGCAGTTCTTC
CATSRSAGTGPYNEQFF
>TRBJ2-2|TRBD2|TRBV7-7|.
TGTGCCAGCAGCTTAGAAGGACTAGCGGGAGCCTTCGCGAACACCGGGGAGCTGTTTTTT
CASSLEGLAGAFANTGELFF
>TRBJ2-7|TRBD2|TRBV7-9|.
TGTGCCAGCAGCACTAGCGGGAGCTCCTACGAGCAGTACTTC
CASSTSGSSYEQYF
>TRBJ2-7|TRBD2|TRBV11-2|.
TGTGCCAGCAGCCCAGTAAACCGGAGACGGGGGGACCCATACGAGCAGTACTTC
CASSPVNRRRGDPYEQYF
>TRBJ2-7|.|TRBV6-5|.
TGTGCCAGCAGTTCCGATCTTCCAGGCATATCCTACGAGCAGTACTTC
CASSSDLPGISYEQYF
>TRBJ2-7|TRBD1|TRBV11-3|.
TGTGCCAGCAGCGCACGTACCGACAGGGACGAGCAGTACTTC
CASSARTDRDEQYF
>TRBJ2-1|.|TRBV11-3|.
TGTGCCAGCAGCTTAGGCGGACAGATGTACAATGAGCAGTTCTTC
CASSLGGQMYNEQFF
>TRBJ2-5|.|TRBV9|.
TGTGCCAGCAGCGTAGATCAGTTCCGTGAGACCCAGTACTTC
CASSVDQFRETQYF
>TRBJ2-1|.|TRBV15|.
TGTGCCACCAGCAGGACCGTCAGGGGCGGCAATGAGCAGTTCTTC
CATSRTVRGGNEQFF
>TRBJ1-1|.|TRBV11-3|.
TGTGCCAGCAGCCTCGAGGGAGGTACTGAAGCTTTCTTT
CASSLEGGTEAFF
>TRBJ2-2|.|TRBV18|.
TGTGCCAGCTCACCAATCGCCCGGGGAGGCACCGGGGAGCTGTTTTTT
CASSPIARGGTGELFF
>TRBJ2-2|.|TRBV14|.
TGTGCCAGCAGCCGAATATTGGGGGGGAACACCGGGGAGCTGTTTTTT
CASSRILGGNTGELFF
>TRBJ2-7|TRBD1|TRBV5-6|once
TGTGCCAGCAGCTTGACAGGGGCGGCCTACGAGCAGTACTTC
CASSLTGAAYEQYF
>TRBJ2-3|.|TRBV5-8|.
TGTGCCAGCAGCTTGGGGAGTAGGAAAGATACGCAGTATTTT
CASSLGSRKDTQYF
>TRBJ2-2|.|TRBV27|.
TGTGCCAGCGGATCATCTCAAGGGGGAACCGGGGAGCTGTTTTTT
CASGSSQGGTGELFF
>TRBJ1-1|TRBD1|TRBV25-1|.
TGTGCCGCTGCTTCGACAGGGGGGCGTAGGGCTTTCTTT
CAAASTGGRRAFF
>TRBJ2-7|.|TRBV28|.
TGTGCCAGCAGTTTGTATCACGAGCAGTACTTC
CASSLYHEQYF
>TRBJ1-4|.|TRBV28|.
TGTGCCAGCACCGGGACAAATAATGAAAAACTGTTTTTT
CASTGTNNEKLFF
>TRBJ2-5|.|TRBV6-5|.
TGTGCCAGCAGAAGGACAGTAAATCAAGAGACCCAGTACTTC
CASRRTVNQETQYF
>TRBJ2-7|TRBD1|TRBV2|.
TGTGCCAGCAGTCGGACAGGCTACGAGCAGTACTTC
CASSRTGYEQYF
>TRBJ2-3|TRBD2|TRBV6-5|.
TGTGCCAGCAGTGGACTAGCGAGGGATACGCAGTATTTT
CASSGLARDTQYF
>TRBJ2-3|.|TRBV7-3|.
TGTGCCAGCAGCTCCGGGCGGGCCACAGATACGCAGTATTTT
CASSSGRATDTQYF
>TRBJ2-3|.|TRBV15|.
TGTGCCACGCGCACAGGGTTCGGCACAGATACGCAGTATTTT
CATRTGFGTDTQYF
>TRBJ2-5|TRBD2|TRBV18|.
TGTGCCAGCTCACCACTTCCAGCGGGAGGCCCCCGAATAATACAAGAGACCCAGTACTTC
CASSPLPAGGPRIIQETQYF
>TRBJ2-2|TRBD2|TRBV4-1|.
TGCGCCAGCAGCCAAGAAAGGGACTACCTCAAGAGGGGGAACACCGGGGAGCTGTTTTTT
CASSQERDYLKRGNTGELFF
>TRBJ2-7|TRBD2|TRBV19|.
TGTGCCAGTAGTGAAGCTAGCGGAAGCTCCTACGAGCAGTACTTC
CASSEASGSSYEQYF
>TRBJ2-7|.|TRBV7-9|.
TGTGCCAGCAGCTTCGGGGTGTACGAGCAGTACTTC
CASSFGVYEQYF
>TRBJ1-5|.|TRBV28|.
TGTGCCAGCAGTCCCACCCGAATTCGTGTAGTGAGAGCCCAGCATTTT
CASSPTRIRVVRAQHF